Listed here are 8 T cell receptor beta chains from one sample, sequenced in a study of graft-versus-host responses after intestinal transplantation. Assay used: immunoSEQ multiplex PCR; TCRdb lists only in-frame clones, some missing. This sample has about 57,000 clones; about 87% occur once, and the top ten carry around 1.5%. This sample comprised PBMCs, obtained 26 days after transplant. These receptors all stem from a human patient who received an intestinal transplant, so some T cells may come from the graft donor.

J is TRBJ2-7 and V is TRBV21-1; the table's TRBD2 call for D was not verified on the DNA. TRBV21-1 is recorded as a pseudogene. The CDR3 has 14 amino acids. DNA for the CDR3: TGTGCCAGCAGCTCCTACCAGAGGGGGGGGGAGCAGTACGTC. This translates into CASSSYQRGGEQYV.

The CDR3 spells CASSQTYEQYF. In DNA, the CDR3 is TGTGCCAGCAGTCAGACCTACGAGCAGTACTTC. The chain uses TRBV28 and TRBJ2-7, with D uncertain. CDR3 length: 11 amino acids. Germline CDR1 is MDHEN and CDR2 is SYDVKM. V lost 5 bases and J 2 bases, leaving 4 bases between the germline ends.

The rearrangement joins TRBV5-1 to TRBJ2-3; 7 bases agree with TRBD2. Germline assignment: CDR1 SGHRS and CDR2 YFSETQ. The CDR3 spans 15 residues. The V gene end was trimmed by 0 bases and the J gene end by 1 base; junction bases not matched to a gene: 2. CDR3 bases: TGCGCCAGCAGCTTGGTGGCGGGGGGCACAGATACGCAGTATTTT. As protein: CASSLVAGGTDTQYF.

This clone has a single count. This rearrangement joins TRBV2 to TRBJ1-4, with TRBD1 identical over 8 bases. This CDR3 is built from 12 residues. V gave up 8 bases and J gave up 8 bases; unmatched junction bases: 4. The germline V gene has CDR1 SNHLY and CDR2 FYNNEI. DNA for the CDR3: TGTGCCAGCCTGACAGGGGAAGAAAAACTGTTTTTT. This encodes CASLTGEEKLFF.

V gene TRBV6-1 combines with J gene TRBJ2-1; 12 nucleotides match TRBD2. The CDR3 is 15 residues long. Germline V CDR1 and CDR2: MNHNS, SASEGT. V shed 2 bases, J shed 6 bases, and the junction held 2 bases outside the gene matches. The CDR3 coding sequence is TGTGCCAGCAGTGAACTAGCGGGGGGGGGCAATGAGCAGTTCTTC. Encoded protein: CASSELAGGGNEQFF.

This sequence joins TRBV7-2 and TRBJ2-3; D not certain. The CDR3 contains 13 residues. Per germline, CDR1 SGHTA and CDR2 FQGNSA. The germline V and J ends were trimmed by 2 bases and 4 bases, with 7 bases remaining between them. The CDR3 DNA sequence: TGTGCCAGCAGCTTACCTCTAGCAGATACGCAGTATTTT. Translated, it gives CASSLPLADTQYF.

This chain links TRBV6-1 with TRBJ1-4; D might be TRBD1 (6 bases). CDR1 is MNHNS and CDR2 is SASEGT in the germline V gene. V lost 6 bases and J 7 bases, leaving 12 bases between the germline ends. The CDR3 loop spans 13 amino acids. CDR3 protein: CASREDSSEKLFF. The DNA of the CDR3 is TGTGCCAGCAGAGAGGACAGCTCTGAAAAACTGTTTTTT.

The CDR3: CASGGAGNQPQHF. The DNA for the CDR3 is TGTGCCAGCGGGGGGGCCGGCAATCAGCCCCAGCATTTT. The V gene is TRBV2, the J gene TRBJ1-5, with D perhaps TRBD1 (6 bases). Germline V gene data show CDR1 as SNHLY and CDR2 as FYNNEI. This CDR3 has 13 residues. V was trimmed by 8 bases and J by 2 bases, leaving 10 bases between them.